The clone carrying this T cell receptor (beta chain) was seen many times. Its antigen is currently unknown. The data are from a study of human T cells and chemical hapten exposure. Study-wide points: TCRs above 1 in 1000 frequency stayed constant with DPC sensitization.

Someone pulled total RNA out of unfractionated whole blood. One entry per CDR3 protein results from TCRdb running MiXCR on the 5' RACE reads. The table includes roughly 81,000 distinct CDR3 sequences, roughly 7.7% detected once. Per the germline V gene, CDR1 is GTSNPN and CDR2 is SVGIG (reference sequence). The V segment lost 5 bases and the J segment 3 bases; nucleotides outside the gene matches: 6. This CDR3 spans 14 amino acids. V gene TRBV30 combines with J gene TRBJ2-7; 11 nucleotides agree with TRBD1. This clonotype was obtained from a male donor in good health. The CDR3 is CAWGTGTGGYEQYF. The CDR3 bases are TGTGCCTGGGGAACCGGGACAGGGGGCTACGAGCAGTACTTC.